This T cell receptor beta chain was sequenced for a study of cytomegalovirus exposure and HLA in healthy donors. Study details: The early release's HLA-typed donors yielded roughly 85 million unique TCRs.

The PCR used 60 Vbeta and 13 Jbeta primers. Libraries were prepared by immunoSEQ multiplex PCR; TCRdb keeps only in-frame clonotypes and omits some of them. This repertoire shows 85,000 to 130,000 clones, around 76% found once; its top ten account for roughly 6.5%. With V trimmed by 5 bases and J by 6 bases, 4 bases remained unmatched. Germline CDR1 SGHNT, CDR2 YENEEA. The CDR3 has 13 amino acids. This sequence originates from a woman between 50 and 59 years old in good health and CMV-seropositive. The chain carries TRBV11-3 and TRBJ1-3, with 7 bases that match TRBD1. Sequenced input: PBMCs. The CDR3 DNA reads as TGTGCCAGCAGCCTGGGGACAGAAAACACCATATATTTT. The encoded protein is CASSLGTENTIYF. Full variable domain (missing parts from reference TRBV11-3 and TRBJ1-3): EAGVVQSPRYKIIEKKQPVAFWCNPISGHNTLYWYLQNLGQGPELLIRYENEEAVDDSQLPKDRFSAERLKGVDSTLKIQPAELGDSAVYLCASSLGTENTIYFGEGSWLTVV.